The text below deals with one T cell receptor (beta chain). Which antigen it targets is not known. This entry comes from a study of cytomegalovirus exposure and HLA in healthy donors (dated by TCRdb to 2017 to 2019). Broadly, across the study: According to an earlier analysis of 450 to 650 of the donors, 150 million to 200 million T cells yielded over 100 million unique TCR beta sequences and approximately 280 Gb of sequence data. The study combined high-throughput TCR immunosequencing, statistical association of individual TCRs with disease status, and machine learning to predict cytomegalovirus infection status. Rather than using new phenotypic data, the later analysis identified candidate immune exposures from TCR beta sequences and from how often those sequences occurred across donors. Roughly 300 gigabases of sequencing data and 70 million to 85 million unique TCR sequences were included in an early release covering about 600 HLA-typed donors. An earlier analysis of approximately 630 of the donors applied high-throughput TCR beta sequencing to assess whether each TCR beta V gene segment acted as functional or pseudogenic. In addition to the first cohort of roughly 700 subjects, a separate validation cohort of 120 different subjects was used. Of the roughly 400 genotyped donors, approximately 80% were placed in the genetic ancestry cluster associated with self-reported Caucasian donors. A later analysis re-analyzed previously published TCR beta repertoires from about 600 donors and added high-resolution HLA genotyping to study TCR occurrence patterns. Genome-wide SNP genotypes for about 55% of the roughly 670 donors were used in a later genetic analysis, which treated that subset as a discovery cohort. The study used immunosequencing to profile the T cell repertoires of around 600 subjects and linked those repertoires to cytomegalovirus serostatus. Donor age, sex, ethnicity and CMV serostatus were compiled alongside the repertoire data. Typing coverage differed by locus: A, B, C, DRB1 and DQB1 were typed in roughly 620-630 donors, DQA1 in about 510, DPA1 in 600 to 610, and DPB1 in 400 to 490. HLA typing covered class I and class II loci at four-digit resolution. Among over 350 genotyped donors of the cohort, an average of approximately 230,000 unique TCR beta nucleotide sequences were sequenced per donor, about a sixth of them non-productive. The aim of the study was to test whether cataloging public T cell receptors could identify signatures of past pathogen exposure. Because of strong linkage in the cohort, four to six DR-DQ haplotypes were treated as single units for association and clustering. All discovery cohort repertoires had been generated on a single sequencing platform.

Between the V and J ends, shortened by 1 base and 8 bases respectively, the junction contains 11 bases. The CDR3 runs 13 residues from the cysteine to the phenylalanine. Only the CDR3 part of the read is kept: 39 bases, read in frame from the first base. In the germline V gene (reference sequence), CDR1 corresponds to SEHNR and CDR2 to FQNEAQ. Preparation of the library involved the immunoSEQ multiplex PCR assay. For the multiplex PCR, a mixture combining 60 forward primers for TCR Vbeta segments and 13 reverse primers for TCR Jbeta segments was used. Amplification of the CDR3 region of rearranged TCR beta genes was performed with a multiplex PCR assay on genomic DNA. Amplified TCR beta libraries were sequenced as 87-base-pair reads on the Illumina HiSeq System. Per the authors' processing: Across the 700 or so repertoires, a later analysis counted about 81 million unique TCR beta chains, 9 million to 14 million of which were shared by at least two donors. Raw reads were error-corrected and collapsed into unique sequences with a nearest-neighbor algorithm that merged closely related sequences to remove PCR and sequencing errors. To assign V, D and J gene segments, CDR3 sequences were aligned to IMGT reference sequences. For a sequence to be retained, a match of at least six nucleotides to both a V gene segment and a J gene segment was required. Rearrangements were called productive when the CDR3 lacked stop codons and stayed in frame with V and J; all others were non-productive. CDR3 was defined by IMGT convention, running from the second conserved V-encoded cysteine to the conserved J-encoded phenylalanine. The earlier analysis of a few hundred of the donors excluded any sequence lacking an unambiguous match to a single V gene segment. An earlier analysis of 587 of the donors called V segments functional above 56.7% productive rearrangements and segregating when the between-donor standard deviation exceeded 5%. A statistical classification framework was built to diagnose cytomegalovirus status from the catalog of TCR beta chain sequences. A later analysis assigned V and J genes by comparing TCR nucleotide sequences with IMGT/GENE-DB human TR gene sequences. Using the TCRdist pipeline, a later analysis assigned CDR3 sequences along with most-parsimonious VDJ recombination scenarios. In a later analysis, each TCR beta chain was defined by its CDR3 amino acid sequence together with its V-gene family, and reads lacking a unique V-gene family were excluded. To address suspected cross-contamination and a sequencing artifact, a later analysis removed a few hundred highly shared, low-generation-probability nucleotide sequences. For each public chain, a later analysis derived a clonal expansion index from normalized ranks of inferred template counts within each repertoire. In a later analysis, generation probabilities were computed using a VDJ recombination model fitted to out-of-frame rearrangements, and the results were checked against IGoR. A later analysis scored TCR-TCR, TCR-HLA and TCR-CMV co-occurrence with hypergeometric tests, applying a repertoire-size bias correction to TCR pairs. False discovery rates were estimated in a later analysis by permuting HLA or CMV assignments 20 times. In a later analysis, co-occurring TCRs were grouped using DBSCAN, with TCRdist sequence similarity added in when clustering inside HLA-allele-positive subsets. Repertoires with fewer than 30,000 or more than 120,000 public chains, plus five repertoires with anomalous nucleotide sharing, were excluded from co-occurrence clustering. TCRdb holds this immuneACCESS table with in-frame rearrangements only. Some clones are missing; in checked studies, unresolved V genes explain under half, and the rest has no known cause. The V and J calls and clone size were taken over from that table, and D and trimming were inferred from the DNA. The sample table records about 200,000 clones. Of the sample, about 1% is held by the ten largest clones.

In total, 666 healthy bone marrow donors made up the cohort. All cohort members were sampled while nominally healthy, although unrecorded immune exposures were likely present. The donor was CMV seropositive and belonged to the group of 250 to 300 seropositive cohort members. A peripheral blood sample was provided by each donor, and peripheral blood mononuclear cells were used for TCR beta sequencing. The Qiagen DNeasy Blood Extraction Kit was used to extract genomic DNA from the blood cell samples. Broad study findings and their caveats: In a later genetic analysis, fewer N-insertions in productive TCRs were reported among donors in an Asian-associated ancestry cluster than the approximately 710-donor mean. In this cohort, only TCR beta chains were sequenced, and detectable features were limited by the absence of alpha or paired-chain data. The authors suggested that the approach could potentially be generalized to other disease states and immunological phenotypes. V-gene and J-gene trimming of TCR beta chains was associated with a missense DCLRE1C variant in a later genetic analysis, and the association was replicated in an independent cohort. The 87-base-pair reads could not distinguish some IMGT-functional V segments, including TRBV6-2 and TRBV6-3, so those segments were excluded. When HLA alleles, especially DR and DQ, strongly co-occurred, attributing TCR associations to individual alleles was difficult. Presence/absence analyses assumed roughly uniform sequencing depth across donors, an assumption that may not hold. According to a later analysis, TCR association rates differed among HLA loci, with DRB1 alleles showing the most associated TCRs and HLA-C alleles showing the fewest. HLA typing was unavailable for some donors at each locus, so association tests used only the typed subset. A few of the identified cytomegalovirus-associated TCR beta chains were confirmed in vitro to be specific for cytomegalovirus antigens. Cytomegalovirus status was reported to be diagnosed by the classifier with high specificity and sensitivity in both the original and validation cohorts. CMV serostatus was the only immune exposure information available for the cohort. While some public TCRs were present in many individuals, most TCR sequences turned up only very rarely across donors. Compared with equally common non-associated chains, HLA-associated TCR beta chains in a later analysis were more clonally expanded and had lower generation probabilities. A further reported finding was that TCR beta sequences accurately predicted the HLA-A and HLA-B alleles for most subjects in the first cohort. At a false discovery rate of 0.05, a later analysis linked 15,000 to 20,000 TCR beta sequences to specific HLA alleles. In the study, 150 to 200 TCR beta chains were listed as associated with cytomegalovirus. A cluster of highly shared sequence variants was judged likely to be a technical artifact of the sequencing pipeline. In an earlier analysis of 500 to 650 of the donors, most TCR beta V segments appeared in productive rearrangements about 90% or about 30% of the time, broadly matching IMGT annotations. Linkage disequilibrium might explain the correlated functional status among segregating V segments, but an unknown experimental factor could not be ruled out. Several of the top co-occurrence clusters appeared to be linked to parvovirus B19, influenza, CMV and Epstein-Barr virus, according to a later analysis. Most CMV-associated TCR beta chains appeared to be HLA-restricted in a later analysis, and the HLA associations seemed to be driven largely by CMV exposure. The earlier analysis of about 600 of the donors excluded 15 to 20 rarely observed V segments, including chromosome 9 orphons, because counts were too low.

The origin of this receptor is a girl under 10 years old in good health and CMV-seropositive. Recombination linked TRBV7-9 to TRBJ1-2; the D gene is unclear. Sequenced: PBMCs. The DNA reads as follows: TGTGCCAGCAGCTTAGGGCAGGATCAAGGCTACACCTTC. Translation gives CASSLGQDQGYTF.